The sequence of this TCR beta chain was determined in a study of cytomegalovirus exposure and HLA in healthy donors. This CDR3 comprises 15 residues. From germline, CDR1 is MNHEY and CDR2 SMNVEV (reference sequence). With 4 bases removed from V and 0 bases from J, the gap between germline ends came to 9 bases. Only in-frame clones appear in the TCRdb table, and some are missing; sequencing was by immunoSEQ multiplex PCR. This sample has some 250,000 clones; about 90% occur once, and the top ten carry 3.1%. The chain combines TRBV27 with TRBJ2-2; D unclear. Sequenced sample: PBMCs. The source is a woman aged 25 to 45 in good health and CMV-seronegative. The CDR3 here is CASSSKVTNTGELFF. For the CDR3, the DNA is TGTGCCAGCAGTTCGAAGGTGACGAACACCGGGGAGCTGTTTTTT.